One and the same sample provided the 6 T cell receptor beta chains below, sequenced in a study of blood T cells in healthy people across ages. For the second PCR, which ran for 7 to 11 cycles, a sample-barcoded 5' primer and a J-beta primer mix were used. TCRdb re-analysed the 5' RACE reads in MiXCR, keeping a single row per CDR3 protein. Among over 1.5 million distinct CDR3 sequences listed, 40% to 55% were seen once. Sequencing used blood. The receptor source for this set is a woman between 35 and 50 years old in good health.

The chain has TRBV9 and TRBJ1-6; perhaps TRBD1 as D (6 bases). The germline CDR1 and CDR2 sequences are SGDLS and YYNGEE. Trimming cost V 4 bases and J 0 bases, with 14 bases left between them. CDR3 length equals 17 residues. In DNA form, the CDR3 reads TGTGCCAGCAGCCCCCAGGGGTCGAGCTCCTATAATTCACCCCTCCACTTT. Amino acids: CASSPQGSSSYNSPLHF.

This rearrangement joins TRBV6-1 to TRBJ2-6, with a weak D call TRBD1 (5 bases). The V and J ends lost 2 bases and 12 bases respectively, with 11 bases between them. Germline values: CDR1 MNHNS, CDR2 SASEGT. The CDR3 spans 13 residues. CDR3 loop: CASSEPGHTVLTF. The CDR3 region has the DNA TGTGCCAGCAGTGAACCTGGACACACCGTCCTGACTTTC.

This clonotype was counted only a few times. This chain joins TRBV5-1 and TRBJ2-5; 14 positions agree with TRBD2. The CDR3 runs 17 residues. With 1 base clipped from V and 3 bases from J, the junction kept 5 bases outside the gene matches. Germline V gives CDR1 SGHRS, CDR2 YFSETQ. The CDR3 reads CASSLYGTSGGEETQYF. The CDR3 nucleotides are TGCGCCAGCAGCTTGTACGGGACTAGCGGGGGAGAAGAGACCCAGTACTTC.

CDR3 nucleotides: TGTGCCAGCAGCTTAGATATTAACAGGGAGAACTATGGCTACACCTTC. This codes for CASSLDINRENYGYTF. The chain has TRBV7-2 and TRBJ1-2; D possibly corresponds to TRBD1 (6 bases). The germline V gene has CDR1 SGHTA and CDR2 FQGNSA. This CDR3 has 16 amino acids. V was cut by 1 base and J by 2 bases, with 14 bases left in between.

This clonotype was recorded a few times. V usage is TRBV4-3 and J usage is TRBJ2-7; either TRBD1 or TRBD2 may fit D (5 bases each). The CDR3 is made up of 17 amino acids. Germline V gene sequence: CDR1 LGHNA, CDR2 YSLEER. Trimming took 0 bases from V and 0 from J, leaving 15 bases between them. In DNA, the CDR3 is TGCGCCAGCAGCCAAGATTTGGGTGGGGGACGCTCCTACGAGCAGTACTTC. Its protein is CASSQDLGGGRSYEQYF.

Turning to this clonotype: The junction and the germline gene differ at one end; a read error may be behind it. The chain recombines TRBV29-1 with TRBJ1-4; D not resolved. This CDR3 is 13 amino acids long. Germline V gene lookup returns CDR1 SQVTM and CDR2 ANQGSEA. CDR3 loop: CSVEAGTGEKLFF. The CDR3 DNA reads as TGTAGCGTTGAAGCGGGAACGGGGGAAAAACTGTTTTTT.